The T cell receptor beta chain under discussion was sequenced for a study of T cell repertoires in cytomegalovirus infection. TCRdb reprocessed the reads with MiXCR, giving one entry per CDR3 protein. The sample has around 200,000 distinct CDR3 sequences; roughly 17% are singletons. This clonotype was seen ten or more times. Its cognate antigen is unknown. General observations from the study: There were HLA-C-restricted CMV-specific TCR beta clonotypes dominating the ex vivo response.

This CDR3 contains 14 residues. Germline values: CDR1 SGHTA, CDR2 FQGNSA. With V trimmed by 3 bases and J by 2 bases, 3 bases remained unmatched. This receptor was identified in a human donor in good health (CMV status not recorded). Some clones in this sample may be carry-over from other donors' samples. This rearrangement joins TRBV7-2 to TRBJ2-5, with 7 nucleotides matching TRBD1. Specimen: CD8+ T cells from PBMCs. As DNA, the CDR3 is TGTGCCAGCAGCTTCCGGACAGGTCAAGAGACCCAGTACTTC. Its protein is CASSFRTGQETQYF.